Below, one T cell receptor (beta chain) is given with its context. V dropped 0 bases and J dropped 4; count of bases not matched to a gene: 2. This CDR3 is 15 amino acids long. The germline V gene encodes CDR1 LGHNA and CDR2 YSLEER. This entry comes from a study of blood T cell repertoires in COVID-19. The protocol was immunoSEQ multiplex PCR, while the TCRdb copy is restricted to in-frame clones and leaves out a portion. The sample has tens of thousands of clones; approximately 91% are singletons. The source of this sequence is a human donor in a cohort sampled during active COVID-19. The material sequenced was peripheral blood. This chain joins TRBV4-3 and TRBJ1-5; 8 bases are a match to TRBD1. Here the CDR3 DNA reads TGCGCCAGCAGCCAAGATAGGACAGGGAATCAGCCCCAGCATTTT. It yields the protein CASSQDRTGNQPQHF.